The subject of this entry is one T cell receptor (beta chain). Relative to the germline gene, one junction end is altered; a read error may explain this. TCRdb's copy holds only in-frame clones and misses some; the assay was immunoSEQ multiplex PCR. In the table there are some 330,000 clones, around 87% of which are singletons. The sample originates from a study of blood T cell repertoires in COVID-19. This CDR3 has 16 residues. This clonotype was obtained from a woman in her forties or fifties with active or convalescent COVID-19. The sequencing input was peripheral blood. This chain links TRBV23-1 with TRBJ2-2, with TRBD1 matching over 7 bases. TRBV23-1 is assigned to the ORF class and has an uncertain function. This chain's CDR3 is CASNRGLTSQHRGAVF. The CDR3 DNA reads TGCGCCAGCAATAGGGGGCTGACGTCTCAACACCGGGGAGCTGTTTTT.